This entry lists 26 T cell receptor beta chains sequenced from one sample in a study of T-cell memory formation after mild COVID-19. TCRdb used MiXCR to reprocess the 5' RACE reads, holding one entry per CDR3 protein. Counted here are over 120,000 distinct CDR3 sequences, under 30% occurring once; the ten biggest clones make up less than 25%. Sequencing was performed on PBMCs or a T cell subset sorted from them (not recorded which). Receptor source: an adult woman who had mild COVID-19 (a few samples of this study predate the infection). Cell type and time point are not known.

This rearrangement joins TRBV24-1 to TRBJ2-2; a possible D gene is TRBD2 (6 bases). The germline V and J ends were trimmed by 4 bases and 8 bases, with 16 bases remaining between them. This CDR3 has 15 residues. Germline values: CDR1 KGHDR, CDR2 SFDVKD. The CDR3 spells CATSDPGLGMGELFF. The CDR3 nucleotides read TGTGCCACCAGTGACCCGGGACTGGGTATGGGGGAGCTGTTTTTT.

The chain couples TRBV7-3 to TRBJ2-1, with 11 bases lining up with TRBD2. J was trimmed by 9 bases and V by 1 base; bases with no gene match: 5. The CDR3 sequence is 15 residues long. Germline loops: CDR1 SGHTA, CDR2 FQGTGA. In DNA, the CDR3 is TGTGCCAGCAGCTTAATTAGCGGGGGGGCAAGTGAGCAGTTCTTC. The encoded protein is CASSLISGGASEQFF.

This clonotype was seen a handful of times. V and J are TRBV4-2 and TRBJ2-1; possible D gene TRBD1, 6 bases. With 8 bases removed from V and 7 bases from J, the gap between germline ends came to 9 bases. The CDR3 sequence is 11 residues long. Germline CDR1 and CDR2: LGHNA and YNFKEQ. CDR3 DNA sequence: TGTGCCAGCCGGGACAATAATGAGCAGTTCTTC. Its protein is CASRDNNEQFF.

The CDR3 loop is CAWTTVYEQYF. The CDR3, as DNA: TGTGCCTGGACGACAGTCTACGAGCAGTACTTC. The V and J genes are TRBV30 and TRBJ2-7; D perhaps matches TRBD1 (5 bases). The ends were cut back, 4 bases at V and 3 bases at J, with 7 bases in the middle. There are 11 residues in the CDR3. Germline-derived CDR1 and CDR2 are GTSNPN and SVGIG (reference sequence).

The chain joins TRBV2 to TRBJ2-5; the match to TRBD1 covers 7 bases. The CDR3 has 14 amino acids. Germline V gene lookup returns CDR1 SNHLY and CDR2 FYNNEI. J lost 3 bases, V lost 11 bases, and 12 bases had no gene match. The CDR3 is CAVLGQPQKETQYF. For the CDR3, the DNA is TGTGCCGTTTTGGGACAGCCACAAAAAGAGACCCAGTACTTC. Drawing the rest from reference TRBV2 and TRBJ2-5, the complete variable domain is EPEVTQTPSHQVTQMGQEVILRCVPISNHLYFYWYRQILGQKVEFLVSFYNNEISEKSEIFDDQFSVERPDGSNFTLKIRSTKLEDSAMYFCAVLGQPQKETQYFGPGTRLLVL.

This clonotype was counted once. The DNA of the CDR3 is TGTGCCAGCTCATGGGGGGCGAACACCGGGGAGCTGTTTTTT. Its translation: CASSWGANTGELFF. The V gene is TRBV25-1, the J gene TRBJ2-2; tentative D call: TRBD2 (6 bases). The CDR3 is 14 amino acids. Trimming removed 8 bases at V and 0 bases at J, with 10 bases between. The germline V gene encodes CDR1 MGHDK and CDR2 SYGVNS. The full variable domain, rest sourced from reference TRBV25-1 and TRBJ2-2, is EADIYQTPRYLVIGTGKKITLECSQTMGHDKMYWYQQDPGMELHLIHYSYGVNSTEKGDLSSESTVSRIRTEHFPLTLESARPSHTSQYLCASSWGANTGELFFGEGSRLTVL.

The chain recombines TRBV4-2 with TRBJ2-3; D gene ambiguous. The germline V gene has CDR1 LGHNA and CDR2 YNFKEQ. This CDR3 has 11 residues. V shed 7 bases and J shed 7 bases, with 9 bases lying between them. The CDR3 DNA follows: TGTGCCAGCATGGAGTCCTATACGCAGTATTTT. Its translation is CASMESYTQYF.

This clonotype was counted between two and nine times. The chain carries TRBV5-4 and TRBJ2-7; 7 bases align to TRBD2. Germline trimming cut 2 bases from V and 3 bases from J; bases unmatched to any gene: 8. Germline V gene sequence: CDR1 SGHNT, CDR2 YYREEE (reference sequence). The CDR3 totals 15 residues. CDR3 loop: CASSFEAGPFYEQYF. CDR3 coding DNA: TGTGCCAGCAGCTTTGAAGCGGGGCCTTTCTACGAGCAGTACTTC.

The J gene is TRBJ2-7, the V gene TRBV3-1; the D gene is possibly TRBD1 (7 bases). Trimming left V 0 bases short and J 3 bases short, with 12 bases between. CDR1 is LGHDT, CDR2 YNNKEL, per germline (reference sequence). This CDR3 is built from 15 residues. The CDR3 sequence is CASSQDAGGLYEQYF. CDR3 nucleotides: TGTGCCAGCAGCCAAGATGCAGGGGGACTCTACGAGCAGTACTTC.

The chain uses TRBV7-9 and TRBJ2-7, with unresolved D. This CDR3 contains 13 residues. Germline V gene lookup returns CDR1 SEHNR and CDR2 FQNEAQ (reference sequence). Trimming cost V 4 bases and J 12 bases, with 19 bases left between them. CDR3 sequence reads: CASSYDQTFGPYF. The CDR3 DNA reads as TGTGCCAGCAGCTACGATCAGACTTTTGGGCCGTACTTC.

In its sample, this clonotype was seen a few times. The chain carries TRBV5-1 and TRBJ2-1, with 9 positions matching TRBD2. The junction had 6 bases not matched to a gene; V was cut back by 0 bases and J by 8 bases. Germline CDR1 and CDR2: SGHRS and YFSETQ. This CDR3 has 15 residues. Written as DNA, the CDR3 is TGCGCCAGCAGCTTGGCTGAGACTAGCGGTGATGAGCAGTTCTTC. Protein: CASSLAETSGDEQFF.

This clonotype occurred a few times. The chain links TRBV5-1 to TRBJ2-6; no reliable D call. The CDR3 contains 16 residues. The germline CDR1 and CDR2 sequences are SGHRS and YFSETQ. The V and J ends lost 5 bases and 0 bases respectively, with 12 bases between them. This CDR3 is CASSSDASSGANVLTF. The CDR3 DNA reads TGCGCCAGCAGTTCGGACGCAAGCTCTGGGGCCAACGTCCTGACTTTC.

This clonotype was found a few times. The V call is TRBV20-1, the J call TRBJ2-7; 9 positions match TRBD2. The V gene end was trimmed by 3 bases and the J gene end by 6 bases; junction bases not matched to a gene: 9. The CDR3 is 14 amino acids. The germline V gene has CDR1 DFQATT and CDR2 SNEGSKA (reference sequence). CDR3 DNA sequence: TGCAGTGCTAGTGAGGGACTAGCTTCGGTCGAGCAGTACTTC. Amino acids: CSASEGLASVEQYF.

The genes are TRBV7-9 and TRBJ2-2; D not certain. This CDR3 region has 10 residues. Trimming stripped 5 bases from V and 9 bases from J, with 4 bases between. Germline V lookup: CDR1 SEHNR, CDR2 FQNEAQ (reference sequence). CDR3 residues: CASSTWELFF. CDR3 sequence (DNA): TGTGCCAGCAGCACGTGGGAGCTGTTTTTT.

The rearrangement links TRBV7-9 to TRBJ1-1, with a tentative D call TRBD1 (6 bases). The germline gives CDR1 SEHNR, CDR2 FQNEAQ (reference sequence). CDR3 length: 16 amino acids. Trimming took 5 bases from V and 1 from J, leaving 17 bases between them. The CDR3 loop is CASSALAGHPNTEAFF. DNA of the CDR3: TGTGCCAGCAGCGCACTGGCGGGACACCCGAACACTGAAGCTTTCTTT.

The chain is built from TRBV2 and TRBJ1-5; no reliable D call. The germline V and J ends were trimmed by 2 bases and 1 base, with 3 bases remaining between them. Germline V gene lookup returns CDR1 SNHLY and CDR2 FYNNEI. The CDR3 contains 13 residues. In DNA form, the CDR3 reads TGTGCCAGCAGTGAACGAAGCAATCAGCCCCAGCATTTT. It codes for CASSERSNQPQHF.

This clonotype is a singleton in its sample. CDR3 amino acids: CASSLYYEQYF. The CDR3 DNA follows: TGTGCCAGCAGCCTATACTACGAGCAGTACTTC. The V gene is TRBV13, the J gene TRBJ2-7; D is uncertain. V shed 5 bases and J shed 3 bases, with 5 bases lying between them. CDR3 length: 11 amino acids. Germline loops: CDR1 PRHDT, CDR2 FYEKMQ (reference sequence).

This clonotype appeared a few times. V usage is TRBV24-1 and J usage is TRBJ1-5; D remains ambiguous. The CDR3 extends over 11 amino acids. From germline, CDR1 is KGHDR and CDR2 SFDVKD. Trimming took off 0 bases at V and 11 bases at J, with 4 bases between the two ends. The CDR3: CATSDLGSQHF. The CDR3 nucleotides read TGTGCCACCAGTGATTTGGGCTCCCAGCATTTT.

The V gene is TRBV27, the J gene TRBJ2-7, with D unresolved. The germline V gene encodes CDR1 MNHEY and CDR2 SMNVEV (reference sequence). V lost 5 bases and J lost 4, with 9 bases in between. This CDR3 is built from 12 residues. Written as DNA, the CDR3 is TGTGCCAGCAGTCCTACTTGGTACGAGCAGTACTTC. This translates into CASSPTWYEQYF.

This clonotype was seen a few times. The chain carries TRBV7-9 and TRBJ2-5; a possible D gene is TRBD1 (6 bases). V gave up 4 bases and J gave up 1 base, with 10 bases separating them. This CDR3 is 14 amino acids long. Germline CDR1 and CDR2: SEHNR and FQNEAQ (reference sequence). As DNA, the CDR3 is TGTGCCAGCAGCTCCGGACAGCCCCAAGAGACCCAGTACTTC. Amino acids: CASSSGQPQETQYF.

This clonotype was seen a few times. This chain connects TRBV4-3 to TRBJ1-4; no clear D gene. CDR3 length: 14 amino acids. V lost 2 bases and J lost 8, with 12 bases in between. Germline V gives CDR1 LGHNA, CDR2 YSLEER. The CDR3 bases are TGCGCCAGCAGCCAACTACCGAGCAAGGAAAAACTGTTTTTT. Residues: CASSQLPSKEKLFF.

V gene TRBV6-5 combines with J gene TRBJ2-4; TRBD1 might be the D (6 bases). V shed 7 bases and J shed 4 bases, with 14 bases lying between them. The CDR3 is 14 residues long. Germline values: CDR1 MNHEY, CDR2 SVGAGI. The CDR3 spells CASTPGRGKNIQYF. The DNA for the CDR3 is TGTGCCAGCACTCCCGGAAGGGGGAAAAACATTCAGTACTTC.

This clonotype was seen more than once but under ten times. The chain carries TRBV4-1 and TRBJ1-2, with 9 bases aligning to TRBD1. Germline V gene sequence: CDR1 MGHRA, CDR2 YSYEKL. The CDR3 sequence is 16 residues long. V lost 4 bases and J lost 3; bases outside the gene matches: 9. CDR3 DNA sequence: TGCGCCAGCAGCCCCTCCCGGGACAGGGACGACTATGGCTACACCTTC. Protein product: CASSPSRDRDDYGYTF.

This clonotype was seen a few times. The J gene is TRBJ2-3, the V gene TRBV5-1; 7 bases align to TRBD2. The length of the CDR3 is 14 residues. V lost 4 bases to trimming and J lost 5 bases; unmatched junction nucleotides: 7. The germline V gene encodes CDR1 SGHRS and CDR2 YFSETQ. The CDR3 region is CASSPPSGGDTQYF. CDR3 nucleotides: TGCGCCAGCAGCCCGCCTTCGGGGGGAGATACGCAGTATTTT.

This clonotype was seen just once. The chain recombines TRBV7-6 with TRBJ2-7; 14 nucleotides align to TRBD2. The CDR3 contains 17 residues. V trimming: 1 base; J trimming: 6 bases; junction bases outside the gene matches: 8. CDR1 and CDR2 (germline): SGHVS, FNYEAQ. The CDR3 loop is CASSLVPGTSGSGEQYF. The CDR3 nucleotides are TGTGCCAGCAGCTTAGTACCCGGGACTAGCGGGAGTGGCGAGCAGTACTTC.

This clonotype came up a few times. V is TRBV10-3 and J is TRBJ2-1; 12 bases line up with TRBD2. V gave up 4 bases and J gave up 4 bases; unmatched junction bases: 2. The CDR3 contains 15 residues. Germline V gene lookup returns CDR1 ENHRY and CDR2 SYGVKD. This chain's CDR3 is CAISGGLAGYNEQFF. CDR3 coding DNA: TGTGCCATCAGTGGAGGACTAGCGGGGTACAATGAGCAGTTCTTC.